This TCR beta chain was sequenced for a study of blood T cell repertoires in COVID-19. Whole-study context: The United States, Italy and Spain were the sources of the acute and convalescent COVID-19 samples. The analysed material was cDNA or gDNA that came from T cells, B-cell-depleted T cells, or PBMCs.

Only a few counts were recorded for this clone. Clones were sequenced by immunoSEQ multiplex PCR, and TCRdb holds only the in-frame ones, with some missing. The data contain around 190,000 clones, about nine tenths of them singletons. CDR1 is MNHNS and CDR2 is SASEGT in the germline V gene. The length of the CDR3 is 14 residues. V lost 2 bases to trimming and J lost 7 bases, with 12 bases between them. The sequenced sample consisted of peripheral blood. The V gene is TRBV6-1, the J gene TRBJ1-5; the D is unclear. This clonotype was obtained from a young man with acute or convalescent COVID-19. CDR3 in amino acids: CASSEPWVAQPQHF. As DNA, the CDR3 is TGTGCCAGCAGTGAACCTTGGGTAGCACAGCCCCAGCATTTT.